This entry is about one T cell receptor (beta chain). The sample holds one count of this clone. The specificity of this receptor is unknown. No per-base quality is available; no much larger clone lies one base away. Libraries came from the immunoSEQ multiplex PCR assay. For most patients, genomic DNA was isolated with the Qiagen DNeasy Blood and Tissue Kit and shipped frozen to Adaptive Biotechnologies for TCR sequencing. Adaptive Biotechnologies carried out high-throughput TCR-beta CDR3 sequencing of genomic DNA for most patients. Regarding the original processing steps: Adaptive's ImmunoSEQ software was the source of the TCR sequencing data for about 20 patients, while a few other patients were processed with MiXCR and VDJtools. To correct CD4 versus CD8 sorting errors, any sequence found in both subsets at a frequency ratio below 5:1 was removed. CDR3 nucleotide sequences shared by donor and recipient were removed because the origin of these sequences could not be assigned. To be classed as alloreactive, a clone needed at least 2-fold expansion over unstimulated cells and a minimum CFSE-low frequency of 0.002% (template counts) or 0.001% (read counts). Mappable clones were those detected in sequenced pre-transplant spleen, lymph node, or MLR CFSE-low populations of the donor or recipient. The cumulative frequency of alloreactive clones was calculated as a percentage of all sequences, weighted by copy number. TCRdb carries this immuneACCESS record with in-frame sequences only. Its versions omit some clonotypes, under half of them owing to an unresolved V gene in the studies checked, with the rest unexplained. The V and J calls and clone size were taken over from that table, and D and trimming were inferred from the DNA. The sample records 80,000 to 95,000 clones, roughly nine tenths of which are singletons. The ten most abundant clones make up around 0.3% of the sample.

The sample comes from a study of graft-versus-host responses after intestinal transplantation (dated by TCRdb to the early 2020s). For the study in its entirety: The transplants that recipients received were multivisceral, liver-intestinal, or isolated intestinal. Every recipient was given anti-thymocyte globulin induction, followed by around three years of maintenance tacrolimus and steroids. Graft-versus-host and host-versus-graft alloreactive T cell clones were tracked in the graft, circulation and bone marrow after intestinal transplantation using bulk TCR-beta CDR3 sequencing. Alloreactive clones were identified by sequencing pre-transplant mixed lymphocyte reaction products and comparing these products with unstimulated pre-transplant donor and recipient T cells. The cohort enrolled some 25 intestinal transplant recipients including one retransplant, and a few patients lacking pretransplant specimens were excluded. Donor T cell macrochimerism was defined as a peak of at least 4% donor T cells among recipient peripheral blood mononuclear cells. Samples from three later patients were sequenced in-house on an Illumina MiSeq with MiXCR processing rather than by the commercial service. General conclusions and limits of the study: GvH clones turned up in recipient bone marrow, with some appearing earlier in ileal mucosa or blood, a pattern consistent with an intestinal mucosal origin. High GvH to HvG T cell clonal ratios were observed in the allografts of patients with donor T cell macrochimerism. Early after transplant, declines in HvG clones were associated with peak levels of circulating GvH clones. Conclusions were limited by the relatively low number and heterogeneity of intestinal transplant patients.

What this sample's time point label stands for: cells obtained before transplantation from donor or recipient. CD3+CD4+ and CD3+CD8+ populations were FACS-sorted from unstimulated pre-transplant donor and recipient cells taken from spleen or lymph nodes. Including the terminal cysteine and phenylalanine, the CDR3 comprises 13 residues. The only DNA kept is the CDR3, 39 bases in frame from the first base. In the germline V gene, CDR1 corresponds to SGHAT and CDR2 to FQNNGV. Relative to germline, V is 4 bases shorter and J is 7 bases shorter, with 13 bases between their ends. The chain is assembled from TRBV11-2 and TRBJ1-1, with TRBD1 as a weak D call on 6 bases. This TCR was sampled from a human donor who was the organ donor for an intestinal transplant. Specimen: unstimulated CD4+ T cells sorted from spleen or lymph node cells, collected before transplant. The CDR3 is CASSSGQIHEAFF. The DNA sequence is TGTGCCAGCAGCTCCGGACAGATTCATGAAGCTTTCTTT.